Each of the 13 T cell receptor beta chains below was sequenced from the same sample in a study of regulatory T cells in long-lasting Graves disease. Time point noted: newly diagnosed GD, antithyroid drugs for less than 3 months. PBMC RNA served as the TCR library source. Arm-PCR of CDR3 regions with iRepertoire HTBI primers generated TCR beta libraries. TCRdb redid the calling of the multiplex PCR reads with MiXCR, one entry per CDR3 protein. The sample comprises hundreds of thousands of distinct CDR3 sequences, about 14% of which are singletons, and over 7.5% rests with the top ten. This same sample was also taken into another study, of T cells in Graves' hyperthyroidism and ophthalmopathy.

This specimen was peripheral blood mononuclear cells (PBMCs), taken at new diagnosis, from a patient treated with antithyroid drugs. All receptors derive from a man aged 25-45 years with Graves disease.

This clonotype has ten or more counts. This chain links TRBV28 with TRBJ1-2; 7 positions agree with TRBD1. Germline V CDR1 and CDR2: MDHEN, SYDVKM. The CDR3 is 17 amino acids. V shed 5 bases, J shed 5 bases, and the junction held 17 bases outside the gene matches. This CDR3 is CASSPGTEYRTLYGYTF. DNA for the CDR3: TGTGCCAGCAGTCCCGGGACAGAATACCGAACGCTTTATGGCTACACCTTC.

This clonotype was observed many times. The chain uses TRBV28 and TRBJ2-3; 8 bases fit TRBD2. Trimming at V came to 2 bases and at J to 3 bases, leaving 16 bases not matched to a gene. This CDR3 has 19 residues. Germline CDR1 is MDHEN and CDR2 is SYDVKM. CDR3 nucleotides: TGTGCCAGCAGTTTAGCCCTACCACGCCGGACTAGCAGGACAGATACGCAGTATTTT. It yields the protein CASSLALPRRTSRTDTQYF.

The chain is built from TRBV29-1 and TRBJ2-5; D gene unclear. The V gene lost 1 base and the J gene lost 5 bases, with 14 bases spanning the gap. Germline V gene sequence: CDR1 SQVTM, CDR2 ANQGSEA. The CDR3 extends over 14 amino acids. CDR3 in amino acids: CSVEVPPPQETQYF. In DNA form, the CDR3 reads TGCAGCGTTGAAGTTCCCCCTCCGCAGGAGACCCAGTACTTC.

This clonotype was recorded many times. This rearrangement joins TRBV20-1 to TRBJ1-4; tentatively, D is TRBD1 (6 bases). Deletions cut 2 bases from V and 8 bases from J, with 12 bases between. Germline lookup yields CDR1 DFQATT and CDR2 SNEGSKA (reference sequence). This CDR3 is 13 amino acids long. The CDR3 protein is CSARTGFREKLFF. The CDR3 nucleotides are TGCAGTGCTAGAACAGGGTTCCGCGAAAAACTGTTTTTT.

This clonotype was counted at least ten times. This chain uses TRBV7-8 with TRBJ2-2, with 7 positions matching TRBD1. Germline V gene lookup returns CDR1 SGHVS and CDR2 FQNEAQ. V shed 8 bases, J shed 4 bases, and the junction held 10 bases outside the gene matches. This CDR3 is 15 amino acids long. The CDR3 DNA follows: TGTGCCAGCGGGATACAGGGGATTGGCACCGGGGAGCTGTTTTTT. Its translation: CASGIQGIGTGELFF.

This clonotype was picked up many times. DNA for the CDR3: TGTGCCAGCAGCCAGCGGACAGGGGACAATCAGCCCCAGCATTTT. The encoded protein is CASSQRTGDNQPQHF. The genes are TRBV3-1 and TRBJ1-5, with 9 nucleotides matching TRBD1. Germline CDR1 reads LGHDT; CDR2 reads YNNKEL (reference sequence). V lost 3 bases to trimming and J lost 3 bases; unmatched junction nucleotides: 3. The CDR3 has 15 amino acids.

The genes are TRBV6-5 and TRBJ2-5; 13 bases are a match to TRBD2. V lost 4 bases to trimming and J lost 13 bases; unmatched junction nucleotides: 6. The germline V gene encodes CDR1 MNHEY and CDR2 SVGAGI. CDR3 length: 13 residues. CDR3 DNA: TGTGCCAGCAGTTCCGGACTAGCGGGAGCCCTGTACTTC. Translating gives CASSSGLAGALYF.

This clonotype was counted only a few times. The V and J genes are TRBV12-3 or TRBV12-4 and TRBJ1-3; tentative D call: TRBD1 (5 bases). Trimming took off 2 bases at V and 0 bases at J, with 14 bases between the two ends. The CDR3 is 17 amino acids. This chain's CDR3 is CASSLLPTVPSGNTIYF. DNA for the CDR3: TGTGCCAGCAGTTTACTCCCGACAGTACCCTCTGGAAACACCATATATTTT.

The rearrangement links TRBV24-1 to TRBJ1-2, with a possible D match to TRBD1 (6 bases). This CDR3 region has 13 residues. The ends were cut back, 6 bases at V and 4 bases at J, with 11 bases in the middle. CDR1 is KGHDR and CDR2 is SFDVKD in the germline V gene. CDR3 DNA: TGTGCCACCAGTACAGGGTTCCTCTATGGCTACACCTTC. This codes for CATSTGFLYGYTF.

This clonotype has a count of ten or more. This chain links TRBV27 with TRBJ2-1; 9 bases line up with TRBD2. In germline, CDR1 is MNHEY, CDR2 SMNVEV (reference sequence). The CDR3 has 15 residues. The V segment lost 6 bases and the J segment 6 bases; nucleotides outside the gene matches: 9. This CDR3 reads CASRLGTSHSNEQFF. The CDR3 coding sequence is TGTGCCAGCAGGCTCGGGACTAGCCATTCCAATGAGCAGTTCTTC.

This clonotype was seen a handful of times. The CDR3 region has the DNA TGCAGCGTCCAGGGGGACAATGGCTACACCTTC. Its protein product is CSVQGDNGYTF. The chain has TRBV29-1 and TRBJ1-2; 7 bases agree with TRBD1. The V and J ends lost 6 bases and 6 bases, in that order; junction bases with no gene match: 4. CDR1 is SQVTM and CDR2 is ANQGSEA in the germline V gene. CDR3 length: 11 amino acids.

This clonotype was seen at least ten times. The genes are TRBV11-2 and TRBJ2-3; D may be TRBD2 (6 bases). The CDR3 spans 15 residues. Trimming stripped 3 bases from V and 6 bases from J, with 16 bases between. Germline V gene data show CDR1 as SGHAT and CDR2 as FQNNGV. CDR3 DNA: TGTGCCAGCAGCTTCCTAGCGCCTCTGGGGGATACGCAGTATTTT. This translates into CASSFLAPLGDTQYF.

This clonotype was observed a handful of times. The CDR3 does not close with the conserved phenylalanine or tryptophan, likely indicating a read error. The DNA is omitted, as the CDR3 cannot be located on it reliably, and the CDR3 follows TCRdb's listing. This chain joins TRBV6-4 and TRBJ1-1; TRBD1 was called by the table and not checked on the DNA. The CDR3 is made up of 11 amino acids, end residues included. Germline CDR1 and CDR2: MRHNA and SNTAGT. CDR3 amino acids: CASPNGAIRRG.